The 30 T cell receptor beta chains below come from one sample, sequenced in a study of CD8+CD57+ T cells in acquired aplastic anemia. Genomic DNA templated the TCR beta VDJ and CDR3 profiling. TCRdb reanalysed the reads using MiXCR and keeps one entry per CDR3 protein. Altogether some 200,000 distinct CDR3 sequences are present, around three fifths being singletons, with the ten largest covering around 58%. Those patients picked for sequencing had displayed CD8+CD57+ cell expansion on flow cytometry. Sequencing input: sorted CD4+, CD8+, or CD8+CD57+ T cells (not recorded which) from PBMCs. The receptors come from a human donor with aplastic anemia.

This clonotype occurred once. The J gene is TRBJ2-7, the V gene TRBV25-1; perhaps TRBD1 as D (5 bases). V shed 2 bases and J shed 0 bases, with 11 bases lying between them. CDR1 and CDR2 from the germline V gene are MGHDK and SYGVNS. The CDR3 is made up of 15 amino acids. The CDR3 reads CASSETQVSSYEQYF. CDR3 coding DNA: TGTGCCAGCAGTGAAACACAGGTTAGCTCCTACGAGCAGTACTTC.

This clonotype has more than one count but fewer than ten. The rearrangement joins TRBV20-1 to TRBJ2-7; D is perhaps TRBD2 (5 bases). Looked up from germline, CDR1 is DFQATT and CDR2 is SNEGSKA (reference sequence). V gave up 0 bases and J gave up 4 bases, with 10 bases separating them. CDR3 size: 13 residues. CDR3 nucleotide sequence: TGCAGTGCTAGAGACCCTAGCAGGTACGAGCAGTACTTC. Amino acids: CSARDPSRYEQYF.

The CDR3 here is CASSQDIGSTDTQYF. The CDR3 DNA reads TGTGCCAGCAGCCAAGATATTGGCTCCACAGATACGCAGTATTTT. J is TRBJ2-3 and V is TRBV7-6; D unresolved. Trimming pared 5 bases from V and 2 bases from J, leaving 14 bases between. CDR1 SGHVS and CDR2 FNYEAQ come from the germline V gene. The CDR3 spans 15 residues.

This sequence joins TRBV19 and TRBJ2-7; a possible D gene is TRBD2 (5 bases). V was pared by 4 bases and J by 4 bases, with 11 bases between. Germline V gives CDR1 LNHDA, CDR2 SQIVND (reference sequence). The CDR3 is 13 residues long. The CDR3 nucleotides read TGTGCCAGTAGTACCAGGACTGATTACGAGCAGTACTTC. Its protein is CASSTRTDYEQYF.

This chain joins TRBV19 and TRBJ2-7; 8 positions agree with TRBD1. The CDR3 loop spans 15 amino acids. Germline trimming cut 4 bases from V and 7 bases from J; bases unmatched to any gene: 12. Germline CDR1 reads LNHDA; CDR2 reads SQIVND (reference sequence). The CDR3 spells CASSTHGQGNPEQYF. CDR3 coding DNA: TGTGCCAGTAGTACCCACGGACAGGGAAACCCGGAGCAGTACTTC.

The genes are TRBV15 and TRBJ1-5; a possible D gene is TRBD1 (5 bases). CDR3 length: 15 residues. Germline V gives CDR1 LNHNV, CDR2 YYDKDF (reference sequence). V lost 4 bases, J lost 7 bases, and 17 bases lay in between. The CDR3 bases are TGTGCCACCAGCAACCTCGGGACTCCGGAGCAGCCCCAGCATTTT. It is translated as CATSNLGTPEQPQHF.

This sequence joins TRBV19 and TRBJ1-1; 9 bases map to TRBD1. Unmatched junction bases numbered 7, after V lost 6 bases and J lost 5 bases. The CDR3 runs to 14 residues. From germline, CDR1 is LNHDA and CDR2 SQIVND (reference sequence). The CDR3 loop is CASRKDRGGTEAFF. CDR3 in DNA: TGTGCCAGTAGAAAGGACAGGGGAGGGACTGAAGCTTTCTTT.

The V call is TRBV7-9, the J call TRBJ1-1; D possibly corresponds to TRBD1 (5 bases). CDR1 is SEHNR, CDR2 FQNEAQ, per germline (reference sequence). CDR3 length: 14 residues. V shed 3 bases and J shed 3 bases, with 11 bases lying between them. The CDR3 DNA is TGTGCCAGCAGCTTGGAGGGGTGGGACACTGAAGCTTTCTTT. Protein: CASSLEGWDTEAFF. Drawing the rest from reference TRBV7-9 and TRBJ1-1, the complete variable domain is DTGVSQNPRHKITKRGQNVTFRCDPISEHNRLYWYRQTLGQGPEFLTYFQNEAQLEKSRLLSDRFSAERPKGSFSTLEIQRTEQGDSAMYLCASSLEGWDTEAFFGQGTRLTVV.

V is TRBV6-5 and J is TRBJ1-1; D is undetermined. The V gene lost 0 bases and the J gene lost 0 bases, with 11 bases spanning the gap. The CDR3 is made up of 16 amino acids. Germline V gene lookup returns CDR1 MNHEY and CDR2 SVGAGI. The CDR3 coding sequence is TGTGCCAGCAGTTACTCGCCAACCCACATGAACACTGAAGCTTTCTTT. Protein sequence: CASSYSPTHMNTEAFF.

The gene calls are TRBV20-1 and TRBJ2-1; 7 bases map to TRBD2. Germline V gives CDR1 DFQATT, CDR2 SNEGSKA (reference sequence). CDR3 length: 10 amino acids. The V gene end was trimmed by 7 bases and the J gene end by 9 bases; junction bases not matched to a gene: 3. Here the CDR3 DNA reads TGCAGTGTCGGGGGGAGTGAGCAGTTCTTC. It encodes CSVGGSEQFF.

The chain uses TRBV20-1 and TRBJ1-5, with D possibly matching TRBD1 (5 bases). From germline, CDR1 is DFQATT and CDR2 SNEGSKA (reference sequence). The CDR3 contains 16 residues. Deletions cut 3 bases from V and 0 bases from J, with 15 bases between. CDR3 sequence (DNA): TGCAGTGCTAGCGGGGCGGCCGGATATAGCAATCAGCCCCAGCATTTT. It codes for CSASGAAGYSNQPQHF.

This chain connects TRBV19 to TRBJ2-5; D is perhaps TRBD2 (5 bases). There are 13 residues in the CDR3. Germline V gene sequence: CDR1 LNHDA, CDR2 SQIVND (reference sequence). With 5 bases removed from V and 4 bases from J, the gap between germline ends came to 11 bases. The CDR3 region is CASSGPGLETQYF. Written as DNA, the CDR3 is TGTGCCAGTAGTGGCCCGGGGTTAGAGACCCAGTACTTC.

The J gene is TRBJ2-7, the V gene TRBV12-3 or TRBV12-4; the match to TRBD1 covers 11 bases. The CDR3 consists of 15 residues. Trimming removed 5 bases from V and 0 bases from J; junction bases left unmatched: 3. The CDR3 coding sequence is TGTGCCAGCAGTCCGGGGACAGGGGGCTCCTACGAGCAGTACTTC. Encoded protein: CASSPGTGGSYEQYF.

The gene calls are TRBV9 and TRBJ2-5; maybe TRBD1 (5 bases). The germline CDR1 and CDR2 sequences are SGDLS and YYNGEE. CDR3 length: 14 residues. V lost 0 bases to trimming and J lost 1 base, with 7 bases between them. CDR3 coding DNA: TGTGCCAGCAGCGTAGGACAGACCCAAGAGACCCAGTACTTC. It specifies CASSVGQTQETQYF.

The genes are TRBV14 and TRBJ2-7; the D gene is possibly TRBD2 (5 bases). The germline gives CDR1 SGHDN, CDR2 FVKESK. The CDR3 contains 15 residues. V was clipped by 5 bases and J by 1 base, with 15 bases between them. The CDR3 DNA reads TGTGCCAGCAGCACCTTTAGCGAGACGTCCTACGAGCAGTACTTC. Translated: CASSTFSETSYEQYF.

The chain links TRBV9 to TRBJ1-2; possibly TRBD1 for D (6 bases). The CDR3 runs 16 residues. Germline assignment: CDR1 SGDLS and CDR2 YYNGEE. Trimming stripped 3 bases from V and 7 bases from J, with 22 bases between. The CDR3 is CASSASTSGGAFGYTF. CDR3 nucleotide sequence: TGTGCCAGCAGCGCATCAACATCCGGGGGCGCGTTTGGCTACACCTTC.

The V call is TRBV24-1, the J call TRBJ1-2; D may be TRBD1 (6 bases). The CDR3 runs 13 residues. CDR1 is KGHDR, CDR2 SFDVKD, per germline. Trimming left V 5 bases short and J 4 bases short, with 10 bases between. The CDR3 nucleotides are TGTGCCACCAGTGGGACAGTCGGCTATGGCTACACCTTC. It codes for CATSGTVGYGYTF.

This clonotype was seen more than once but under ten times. The CDR3 sequence is CATYWTVYGYTF. In DNA form, the CDR3 reads TGTGCCACCTATTGGACGGTCTATGGCTACACCTTC. This chain joins TRBV12-3 or TRBV12-4 and TRBJ1-2; D is ambiguous. The V end lost 10 bases, the J end lost 4 bases, and 13 bases lay between the germline ends. CDR3 length: 12 residues.

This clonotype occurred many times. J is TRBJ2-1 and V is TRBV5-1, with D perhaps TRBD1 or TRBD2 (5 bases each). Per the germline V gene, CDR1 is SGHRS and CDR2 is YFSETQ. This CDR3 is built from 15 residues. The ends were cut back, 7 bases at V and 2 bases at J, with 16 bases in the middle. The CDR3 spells CASCSSRGPYNEQFF. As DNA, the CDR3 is TGCGCCAGCTGCTCCTCGAGGGGCCCCTACAATGAGCAGTTCTTC. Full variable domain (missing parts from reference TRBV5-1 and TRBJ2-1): KAGVTQTPRYLIKTRGQQVTLSCSPISGHRSVSWYQQTPGQGLQFLFEYFSETQRNKGNFPGRFSGRQFSNSRSEMNVSTLELGDSALYLCASCSSRGPYNEQFFGPGTRLTVL.

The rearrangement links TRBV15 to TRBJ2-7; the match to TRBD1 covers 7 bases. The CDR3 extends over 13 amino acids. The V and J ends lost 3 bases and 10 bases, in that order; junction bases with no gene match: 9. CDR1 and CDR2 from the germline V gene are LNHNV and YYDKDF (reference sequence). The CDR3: CATSRPGGNRQYF. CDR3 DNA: TGTGCCACCAGCAGGCCAGGGGGTAATCGACAGTACTTC.

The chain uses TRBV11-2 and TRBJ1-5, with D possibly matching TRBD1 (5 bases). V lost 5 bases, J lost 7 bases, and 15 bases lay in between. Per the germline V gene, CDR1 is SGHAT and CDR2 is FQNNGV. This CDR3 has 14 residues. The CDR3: CASSTQQGNQPQHF. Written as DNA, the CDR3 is TGTGCCAGCAGCACCCAGCAGGGTAACCAGCCCCAGCATTTT.

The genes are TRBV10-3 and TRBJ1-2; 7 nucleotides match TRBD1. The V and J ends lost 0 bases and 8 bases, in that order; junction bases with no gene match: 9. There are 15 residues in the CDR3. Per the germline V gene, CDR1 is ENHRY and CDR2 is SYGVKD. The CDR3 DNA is TGTGCCATCAGTGAGTCCCTCGGTACAGGGGAGGGCTACACCTTC. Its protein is CAISESLGTGEGYTF.

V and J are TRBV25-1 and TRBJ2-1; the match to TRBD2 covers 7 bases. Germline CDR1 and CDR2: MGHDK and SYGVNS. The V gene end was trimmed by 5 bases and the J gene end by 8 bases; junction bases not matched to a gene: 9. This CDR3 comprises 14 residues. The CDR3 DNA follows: TGTGCCAGCAGTCCGCGGACTAGACGGGATGAGCAGTTCTTC. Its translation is CASSPRTRRDEQFF.

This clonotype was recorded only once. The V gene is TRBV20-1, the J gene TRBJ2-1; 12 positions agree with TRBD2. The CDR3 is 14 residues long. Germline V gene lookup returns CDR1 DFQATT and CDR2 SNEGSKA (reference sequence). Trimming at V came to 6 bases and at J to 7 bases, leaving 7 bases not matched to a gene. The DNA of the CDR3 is TGCAGTGCAACTAGCGGGGGGCCGGGGAATGAGCAGTTCTTC. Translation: CSATSGGPGNEQFF.

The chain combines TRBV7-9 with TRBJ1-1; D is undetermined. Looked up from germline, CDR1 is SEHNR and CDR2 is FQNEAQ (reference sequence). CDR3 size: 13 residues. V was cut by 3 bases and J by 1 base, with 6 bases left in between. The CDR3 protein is CASSLLANTEAFF. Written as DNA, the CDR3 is TGTGCCAGCAGCTTGCTGGCGAACACTGAAGCTTTCTTT.

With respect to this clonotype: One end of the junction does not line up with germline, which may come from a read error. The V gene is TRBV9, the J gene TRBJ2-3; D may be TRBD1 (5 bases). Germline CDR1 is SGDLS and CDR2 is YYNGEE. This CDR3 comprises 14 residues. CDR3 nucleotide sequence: TGTGCCAGCAGCGTAAGGCAGACCACAGGTACGCAGTATTTT. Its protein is CASSVRQTTGTQYF.

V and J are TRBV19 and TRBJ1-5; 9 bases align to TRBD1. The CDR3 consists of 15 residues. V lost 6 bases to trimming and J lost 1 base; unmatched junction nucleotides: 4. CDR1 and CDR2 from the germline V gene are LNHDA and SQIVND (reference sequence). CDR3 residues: CASSHRGLSNQPQHF. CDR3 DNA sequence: TGTGCCAGTAGCCACAGGGGGCTGAGCAATCAGCCCCAGCATTTT.

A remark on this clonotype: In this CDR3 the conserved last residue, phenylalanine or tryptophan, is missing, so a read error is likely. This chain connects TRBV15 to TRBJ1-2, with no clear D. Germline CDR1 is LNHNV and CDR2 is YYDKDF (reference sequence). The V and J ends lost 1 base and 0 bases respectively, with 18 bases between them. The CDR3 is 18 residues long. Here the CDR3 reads CATSRVAIFLCANYGYTS. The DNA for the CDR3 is TGTGCCACCAGCAGAGTGGCTATATTCTTATGTGCTAACTATGGCTACACCTCC.

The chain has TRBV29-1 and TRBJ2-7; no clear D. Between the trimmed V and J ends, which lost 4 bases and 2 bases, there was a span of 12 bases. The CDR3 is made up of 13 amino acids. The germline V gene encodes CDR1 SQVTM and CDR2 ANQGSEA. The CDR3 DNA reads TGCAGCGTTGGTCTCCAGGTCCCCTACGAGCAGTACTTC. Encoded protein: CSVGLQVPYEQYF.

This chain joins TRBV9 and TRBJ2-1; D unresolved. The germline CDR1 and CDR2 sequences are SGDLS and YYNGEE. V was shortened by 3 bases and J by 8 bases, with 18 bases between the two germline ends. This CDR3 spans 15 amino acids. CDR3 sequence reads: CASSAPDTMEYEQFF. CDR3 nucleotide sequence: TGTGCCAGCAGCGCTCCCGACACCATGGAATATGAGCAGTTCTTC.